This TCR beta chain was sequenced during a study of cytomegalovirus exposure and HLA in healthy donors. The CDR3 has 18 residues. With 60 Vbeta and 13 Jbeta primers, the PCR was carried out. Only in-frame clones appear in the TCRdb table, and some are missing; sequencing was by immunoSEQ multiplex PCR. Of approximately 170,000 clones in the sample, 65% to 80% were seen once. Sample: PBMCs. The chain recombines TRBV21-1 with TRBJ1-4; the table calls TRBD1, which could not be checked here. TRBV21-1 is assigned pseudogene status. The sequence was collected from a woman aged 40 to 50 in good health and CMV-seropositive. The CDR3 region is CASSKGRGQGGEKEKLFF. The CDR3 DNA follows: TGTGCCAGCAGCAAAGGGAGGGGACAGGGGGGCGAGAAAGAAAAACTGTTTTTT.